The clone carrying this T cell receptor (beta chain) was counted a few times. As yet, its antigen is unknown. TCRdb reprocessed the 5' RACE reads with MiXCR, giving one entry per CDR3 protein. The sample lists 350,000 to 400,000 distinct CDR3 sequences; 20% to 25% were seen once. This specimen belongs to a study of CD8 T cells in ankylosing spondylitis. This CDR3 is built from 19 residues. CDR1 is SQVTM and CDR2 is ANQGSEA in the germline V gene. Trimming pared 0 bases from V and 2 bases from J, leaving 24 bases between. Whole-study findings and limits: Disease-linked clones, CD8+, were relatively rare in peripheral blood. Roughly eight highly homologous variants made up a TCR beta motif that seemed to typify ankylosing spondylitis blood.

The clonotype originates from a male donor with ankylosing spondylitis or in good health (not recorded which). The chain joins TRBV29-1 to TRBJ2-3; possibly TRBD2 for D (6 bases). Sequenced input: blood, either unsorted or a sorted T cell fraction (not recorded which). Here the CDR3 reads CSVEDLEAGGITFTDTQYF. The CDR3 DNA reads as TGCAGCGTTGAAGATCTCGAAGCGGGTGGAATTACCTTCACAGATACGCAGTATTTT.